This record looks at one T cell receptor beta chain sequence and its context. Patients picked for sequencing had shown CD8+CD57+ cell expansion detected by flow cytometry. The sample comes from a study of CD8+CD57+ T cells in acquired aplastic anemia. It was genomic DNA that served as the template for profiling TCR beta VDJ and CDR3. TCRdb re-analysed the reads in MiXCR, keeping a single row per CDR3 protein. This sample has about 180,000 distinct CDR3 sequences; around 60% occur once, and the top ten carry approximately 40%. Germline assignment: CDR1 SGHTA and CDR2 FQGNSA. Between the trimmed V and J ends, which lost 1 base and 10 bases, there was a span of 17 bases. This CDR3 contains 16 residues.

Sequenced material: sorted CD4+, CD8+, or CD8+CD57+ T cells (not recorded which) from PBMCs. The chain employs TRBV7-2 and TRBJ1-6; D unclear. The receptor comes from a human donor with aplastic anemia. The CDR3 nucleotides read TGTGCCAGCAGCTTAGGAGCTCCCGGGGTTGGCTCACCCCTCCACTTT. Translated, it gives CASSLGAPGVGSPLHF.